Listed below are T cell receptor beta chains from one sample, sequenced in a study of HIV-infected patients and healthy controls. TCRdb reprocessed the 5' RACE reads via MiXCR and lists one record per CDR3 protein. The table includes about 67,000 distinct CDR3 sequences, approximately 15% detected once. Sequencing was performed on CD4+ T cells from blood. These receptor sequences come from a human donor in good health. CDR3s include the opening cysteine and the closing phenylalanine or tryptophan. D genes are given only for firm matches. Clone size appears in some rows only: once, few, many, or a class for an expanded clone.

few	TRBJ2-6	TRBD1	TRBV18	CASSPGQDLANVLTF	TGTGCCAGCTCACCGGGACAGGATCTAGCCAACGTCCTGACTTTC
.	TRBJ1-5	.	TRBV20-1	CSARWAGQPQHF	TGCAGTGCTAGGTGGGCGGGCCAGCCCCAGCATTTT
few	TRBJ2-3	.	TRBV20-1	CSAVMGGTDTQYF	TGCAGTGCTGTAATGGGGGGCACAGATACGCAGTATTTT
.	TRBJ2-7	.	TRBV9	CASSVAGGRSNYEQYF	TGTGCCAGCAGCGTTGCTGGGGGGAGATCCAATTACGAGCAGTACTTC
.	TRBJ2-3	.	TRBV20-1	CSARLDTQYF	TGCAGTGCGCGGCTTGATACGCAGTATTTT
.	TRBJ2-2	.	TRBV7-9	CASSPTQGGELFF	TGTGCCAGCAGCCCGACCCAAGGCGGGGAGCTGTTTTTT
few	TRBJ2-7	TRBD2	TRBV12-3/TRBV12-4	CASSLAGGTSGYEQYF	TGTGCCAGCAGTTTAGCGGGGGGGACTAGCGGCTACGAGCAGTACTTC
.	TRBJ2-1	.	TRBV6-6	CASSYSRESYNEQFF	TGTGCCAGCAGTTATAGCCGGGAGTCGTACAATGAGCAGTTCTTC
many	TRBJ2-4	.	TRBV6-1	CASSEMWDKNIQYF	TGTGCCAGCAGTGAAATGTGGGACAAAAACATTCAGTACTTC
.	TRBJ1-3	.	TRBV9	CASSVADRSGNTIYF	TGTGCCAGCAGCGTAGCTGACCGCTCTGGAAACACCATATATTTT
.	TRBJ2-4	.	TRBV7-9	CASSLVGDPKNIQYF	TGTGCCAGCAGCTTAGTGGGGGACCCAAAAAACATTCAGTACTTC
once	TRBJ2-3	.	TRBV7-2	CASSSSAGHTDTQCF	TGTGCCAGCAGCTCCTCGGCGGGGCACACAGATACGCAGTGTTTT
few	TRBJ1-4	.	TRBV6-2/TRBV6-3	CASNRDIGGEKLFF	TGTGCCAGCAACCGGGACATTGGGGGTGAAAAACTGTTTTTT
.	TRBJ2-3	.	TRBV7-3	CASSLSRSADTQYF	TGTGCCAGCAGCTTATCGAGATCAGCAGATACGCAGTATTTT
.	TRBJ2-3	TRBD2	TRBV20-1	CRAGTSGRGGTDTQYF	TGCAGGGCCGGGACTAGCGGGAGAGGAGGCACAGATACGCAGTATTTT
.	TRBJ2-7	.	TRBV12-3/TRBV12-4	CASSLRGTGSYEQYF	TGTGCCAGCAGTTTGCGGGGGACAGGTTCCTACGAGCAGTACTTC
many	TRBJ2-5	.	TRBV2	CASSEERAQVTQYF	TGTGCCAGCAGTGAAGAAAGAGCCCAAGTGACCCAGTACTTC
few	TRBJ1-4	.	TRBV18	CASSPRVLGSNEKLFF	TGTGCCAGCTCACCACGGGTCCTAGGGTCTAATGAAAAACTGTTTTTT
.	TRBJ1-1	.	TRBV7-2	CASSLKGGGLNTEAFF	TGTGCCAGCAGCTTAAAGGGGGGGGGGTTGAACACTGAAGCTTTCTTT
many	TRBJ2-7	.	TRBV6-2/TRBV6-3	CASSSAQRAREQYF	TGTGCCAGCAGTTCCGCCCAAAGAGCACGGGAGCAGTACTTC
few	TRBJ2-5	TRBD2	TRBV7-2	CASSSPGGLPLQETQYF	TGTGCCAGCAGCTCTCCGGGGGGTCTCCCTCTTCAGGAGACCCAGTACTTC
few	TRBJ1-5	TRBD1	TRBV4-2	CASSQGGTVANQPQHF	TGTGCCAGCAGCCAAGGGGGGACAGTAGCCAATCAGCCCCAGCATTTT
few	TRBJ1-1	.	TRBV2	CASSGTGEAFF	TGTGCCAGCAGTGGGACGGGCGAAGCTTTCTTT
.	TRBJ2-1	TRBD2	TRBV6-6	CASSYSVGASGRSYNEQFF	TGTGCCAGCAGTTACTCGGTGGGGGCTAGCGGGAGATCCTACAATGAGCAGTTCTTC
.	TRBJ2-7	TRBD1	TRBV20-1	CSADGTGGYEQYF	TGCAGTGCTGACGGGACAGGGGGATACGAGCAGTACTTC
.	TRBJ2-5	.	TRBV5-1	CASSSTGAIQETQYF	TGCGCCAGCAGCTCGACAGGTGCCATCCAAGAGACCCAGTACTTC
.	TRBJ2-1	TRBD1	TRBV27	CASTELGTGSYNEQFF	TGTGCCAGCACCGAACTAGGGACAGGGTCCTACAATGAGCAGTTCTTC
few	TRBJ2-3	.	TRBV4-3	CASSQGGPARSTDTQYF	TGCGCCAGCAGCCAAGGGGGACCAGCGCGTAGCACAGATACGCAGTATTTT
few	TRBJ2-7	TRBD1	TRBV30	CALQGDTYEQYF	TGTGCCTTGCAGGGGGACACCTACGAGCAGTACTTC
few	TRBJ2-3	TRBD2	TRBV20-1	CSAGGKDGKSDTQYF	TGCAGTGCGGGAGGGAAGGACGGAAAGTCAGATACGCAGTATTTT
many	TRBJ2-3	TRBD2	TRBV7-2	CASSLFSAAGGFDTQYF	TGTGCCAGCAGCTTATTTAGTGCAGCGGGGGGTTTCGATACGCAGTATTTT
many	TRBJ1-6	.	TRBV28	CASSLRGAGNNSPLHF	TGTGCCAGCAGTTTAAGGGGCGCGGGTAATAATTCACCCCTCCACTTT
few	TRBJ1-1	.	TRBV20-1	CSGRGNTEAFF	TGCAGTGGGAGAGGGAACACTGAAGCTTTCTTT
few	TRBJ1-5	TRBD1	TRBV7-9	CASGTGAQPQHF	TGTGCCAGCGGGACAGGGGCTCAGCCCCAGCATTTT
few	TRBJ1-5	.	TRBV4-2	CASRRSGQPQHF	TGTGCCAGCAGGAGGTCGGGTCAGCCCCAGCATTTT
.	TRBJ2-5	.	TRBV19	CASSIELIQETQYF	TGTGCCAGTAGTATAGAGCTGATCCAAGAGACCCAGTACTTC
few	TRBJ2-3	.	TRBV7-8	CASSLERVGRHTDTQYF	TGTGCCAGCAGCTTAGAGCGGGTCGGCAGACACACAGATACGCAGTATTTT
few	TRBJ1-5	TRBD1	TRBV2	CASRGQGYQPQHF	TGTGCCAGCAGAGGACAGGGCTATCAGCCCCAGCATTTT
many	TRBJ1-1	.	TRBV15	CATSREALNTEAFF	TGTGCCACCAGCAGAGAGGCGTTGAACACTGAAGCTTTCTTT
few	TRBJ1-5	.	TRBV4-1	CASSQVSANQPQHF	TGCGCCAGCAGCCAAGTATCCGCAAATCAGCCCCAGCATTTT
many	TRBJ1-5	.	TRBV9	CASSVGGAGNQPQHF	TGTGCCAGCAGCGTAGGTGGGGCTGGCAATCAGCCCCAGCATTTT
.	TRBJ2-4	.	TRBV28	CASSPSTGLLAKNIQYF	TGTGCCAGCAGCCCCTCCACGGGCCTACTAGCCAAAAACATTCAGTACTTC
few	TRBJ2-7	TRBD1	TRBV3-1	CASRPGQGYEQYF	TGTGCCAGCAGACCGGGACAGGGCTACGAGCAGTACTTC
.	TRBJ2-7	TRBD2	TRBV7-2	CASSRTRDYEQYF	TGTGCCAGCAGCAGGACTAGAGACTACGAGCAGTACTTC
few	TRBJ2-7	.	TRBV7-8	CASSLGGQQNIYEQYF	TGTGCCAGCAGCTTGGGGGGACAGCAAAACATCTACGAGCAGTACTTC
few	TRBJ1-1	.	TRBV20-1	CSGKGPNTEAFF	TGCAGTGGAAAGGGACCCAACACTGAAGCTTTCTTT